These T cell receptor beta chains were read from a single sample in a study of cytomegalovirus exposure and HLA in healthy donors. TCRdb's copy holds only in-frame clones and misses some; the assay was immunoSEQ multiplex PCR. The table includes about 72,000 clones, almost 85% detected once. Material: PBMCs. These receptors were obtained from a man aged 18 to 30 in good health and CMV-seronegative. CDR3s include the opening cysteine and the closing phenylalanine or tryptophan. A D gene is named only where the DNA matches it firmly. Clone size appears in some rows only: once, few, many, or a class for an expanded clone.

DNA | CDR3 | J | size | D | V
TGTGCCAGCAGGCGCCCGGGACTAGCGGGACATGAGCAGTTCTTC | CASRRPGLAGHEQFF | TRBJ2-1 | NA | TRBD2 | TRBV6-5
TGTGCCACCCGACAGGGGGGTTCTAATGGTAACTATGGCTACACCTTC | CATRQGGSNGNYGYTF | TRBJ1-2 | NA | TRBD1 | TRBV15
TGTGCCAGTAGTAGTGAGGGACAGGGGGCGAACGAGCAGTACTTC | CASSSEGQGANEQYF | TRBJ2-7 | NA | TRBD1 | TRBV19
TGCAGTGCTACCTTCGGTTACGAGCAGTACTTC | CSATFGYEQYF | TRBJ2-7 | once | NA | TRBV20-1
TGTGCCAGCAGCCTAAAGACAGGGGCCTCCTACGAGCAGTACTTC | CASSLKTGASYEQYF | TRBJ2-7 | NA | TRBD1 | TRBV5-8
TGTGCCAGCAGCACCCGACAGGGGACCTACGAGCAGTACTTC | CASSTRQGTYEQYF | TRBJ2-7 | NA | TRBD1 | TRBV7-2
TGTGCCAGCAGTCCCCGGGGGGTAGGGAACACTGAAGCTTTCTTT | CASSPRGVGNTEAFF | TRBJ1-1 | NA | NA | TRBV6-5
TGTGCCAGCAGCTTGGCGGGCAGGGACTATGGCTACACCTTC | CASSLAGRDYGYTF | TRBJ1-2 | NA | NA | TRBV5-4
TGTGCCAGCTCCTCGGCCGCCGCAGGCTATGGCTACACCTTC | CASSSAAAGYGYTF | TRBJ1-2 | NA | NA | TRBV18
TGCGCCAGCGGAAGGGGCCGAACTAGCACAGATACGCAGTATTTT | CASGRGRTSTDTQYF | TRBJ2-3 | NA | NA | TRBV5-1
TGTGCCAGCAGCTTGCCAGCGGCAACCACTGAAGCTTTCTTT | CASSLPAATTEAFF | TRBJ1-1 | few | NA | TRBV5-6
TGTGCCAGCAGCCAAGATCGTGGGACTAGTATCGAGCAGTACTTC | CASSQDRGTSIEQYF | TRBJ2-7 | NA | TRBD2 | TRBV4-2
TGTGCCATCAGTGAGAAGACAGGGGGGACTGGAAACACCATATATTTT | CAISEKTGGTGNTIYF | TRBJ1-3 | NA | TRBD1 | TRBV10-3
TGTGCCAGCTCACCAATGAGGAATCAGCCCCAGCATTTT | CASSPMRNQPQHF | TRBJ1-5 | NA | NA | TRBV18
TGTGCCAGCAGTCCCCTGACCCGAGCTCAGGGCATATATTTT | CASSPLTRAQGIYF | TRBJ1-3 | NA | NA | TRBV6-5
TGCAGTGTGAACAGGGGCTCTGAAGCTTTCTTT | CSVNRGSEAFF | TRBJ1-1 | once | TRBD1 | TRBV20-1
TGTGCCAGCTCACCACCGCACGGGACTAGCGGGAGTAATGAGCAGTTCTTC | CASSPPHGTSGSNEQFF | TRBJ2-1 | few | TRBD2 | TRBV18
TGTGCCAGCAGCTTGGACAGGGTGCGTGAAAAACTGTTTTTT | CASSLDRVREKLFF | TRBJ1-4 | NA | TRBD1 | TRBV6-5
TGTGCCAGCCAAAATGGGCGGGTGGGCACAGATACGCAGTATTTT | CASQNGRVGTDTQYF | TRBJ2-3 | NA | NA | TRBV6-5
TGTGCTCTACGTCAGGGAAATGGTTATGGCTACACCTTC | CALRQGNGYGYTF | TRBJ1-2 | NA | NA | TRBV30
TGTGCCAGCAGGGATGGGACAGGGAATTGGGAGACCCAGTACTTC | CASRDGTGNWETQYF | TRBJ2-5 | NA | TRBD1 | TRBV6-1
TGTGCCAGCAGTTACGACAGGAGCACAGATACGCAGTATTTT | CASSYDRSTDTQYF | TRBJ2-3 | NA | NA | TRBV6-5
TGTGCCAGCATCCCGGGGGGGACAGGGGTTCTTGAGCAGTTCTTC | CASIPGGTGVLEQFF | TRBJ2-1 | NA | TRBD1 | TRBV28
TGTGCCAGCAGAAGGACAGGGGCAAATCGAGGCTACACCTTC | CASRRTGANRGYTF | TRBJ1-2 | NA | TRBD1 | TRBV28
TGTGCCAGCAGTTTAAACGGCAGGGTGCAGCCCCAGCATTTT | CASSLNGRVQPQHF | TRBJ1-5 | NA | NA | TRBV28
TGTGCCAGCAGCTATAGGGGACAGGGCACCGGGGAGCTGTTTTTT | CASSYRGQGTGELFF | TRBJ2-2 | NA | TRBD1 | TRBV28
TGTGCCAGCAGCTTGGACATTAGCAATCAGCCCCAGCATTTT | CASSLDISNQPQHF | TRBJ1-5 | once | NA | TRBV5-5
TGTGCCAGCTCACCGACAGCAGGGGGGCGTATGAGGGAGGACGAGCAGTACTTC | CASSPTAGGRMREDEQYF | TRBJ2-7 | NA | NA | TRBV18
TGCGCCAGCAGCCATGGTACTAGCGGGGGGGTGGATGAGCAGTTCTTC | CASSHGTSGGVDEQFF | TRBJ2-1 | NA | TRBD2 | TRBV4-3
TGTGCCAGCTCACCTCTCCCGGGACAGGGAGCTGAAGCTTTCTTT | CASSPLPGQGAEAFF | TRBJ1-1 | NA | TRBD1 | TRBV18
TGTGCCATCAGTGCGAGACAGGGAGACTACGAGCAGTACTTC | CAISARQGDYEQYF | TRBJ2-7 | NA | TRBD1 | TRBV10-3
TGTGCCAGCAGTCCCGGGTCCGCAATTCTGCGGACTGAAGCTTTCTTT | CASSPGSAILRTEAFF | TRBJ1-1 | NA | NA | TRBV28
TGTGCCAGCACCGCGTCCGGGGTAGACACCGGGGAGCTGTTTTTT | CASTASGVDTGELFF | TRBJ2-2 | NA | NA | TRBV28
TGCGCCAGCAGCCAAGTTAGCGGGAGCGGCACAGATACGCAGTATTTT | CASSQVSGSGTDTQYF | TRBJ2-3 | NA | TRBD2 | TRBV4-3
TGTGCCATCAGTGGGCCAGGGGGTGGGCAGCCCCAGCATTTT | CAISGPGGGQPQHF | TRBJ1-5 | once | TRBD1 | TRBV10-3
TGTGCCAGCTCACAGATCGGACAGGGGGCTGATGGCTACACCTTC | CASSQIGQGADGYTF | TRBJ1-2 | NA | TRBD1 | TRBV18
TGTGCCAGCAGCCGACTGGGACAGAACTATGGCTACACCTTC | CASSRLGQNYGYTF | TRBJ1-2 | NA | TRBD1 | TRBV7-2
TGTGCCTGGAGTCCCCGGGGATTCGCGGTTTATGGCTACACCTTC | CAWSPRGFAVYGYTF | TRBJ1-2 | once | NA | TRBV30
TGTGCCAGCAGCTTACGGGTTGCAACTAATGAAAAACTGTTTTTT | CASSLRVATNEKLFF | TRBJ1-4 | NA | NA | TRBV7-9
TGTGCCATCAGTGAAGCGAGATTGGCTACGAACACTGAAGCTTTCTTT | CAISEARLATNTEAFF | TRBJ1-1 | NA | NA | TRBV10-3
TGTGCCAGCAGCCATGGGACAGCTCATGGCTACACCTTC | CASSHGTAHGYTF | TRBJ1-2 | NA | TRBD1 | TRBV28
TGTGCCAGCAGCCCAGGGACAGTCTCCTACGAGCAGTACTTC | CASSPGTVSYEQYF | TRBJ2-7 | few | TRBD1 | TRBV7-2
TGTGCCAGCAGTTTAGGACTAGCGGGGCGGCCCTACGAGCAGTACTTC | CASSLGLAGRPYEQYF | TRBJ2-7 | NA | TRBD2 | TRBV28
TGCAGCGGAAGGACAGGGAACACCGGGGAGCTGTTTTTT | CSGRTGNTGELFF | TRBJ2-2 | NA | TRBD1 | TRBV29-1
TGTGCCAGCAGTCCACACCGGGACAGGGTTAATGAGCAGTTCTTC | CASSPHRDRVNEQFF | TRBJ2-1 | few | TRBD1 | TRBV27
TGTGCCAGCAGCAATGAGGACAGGGGAGTTGGCTACACCTTC | CASSNEDRGVGYTF | TRBJ1-2 | NA | TRBD1 | TRBV9
TGTGCCAGCAGCATACCGACTAGCGGGGGGCCGAGGAACCAGTACTTC | CASSIPTSGGPRNQYF | TRBJ2-5 | NA | TRBD2 | TRBV6-6
TGTGCCAGCAGTGTAGCACAGGAGTCCTATGGCTACACCTTC | CASSVAQESYGYTF | TRBJ1-2 | few | NA | TRBV6-1